Each of the 10 T cell receptor beta chains below was sequenced from the same sample in a study of cytomegalovirus exposure and HLA in healthy donors. With 60 Vbeta and 13 Jbeta primers, the PCR was carried out. This table comes from immunoSEQ multiplex PCR, and its TCRdb copy is limited to in-frame clones, with some not included. The top ten clones hold around 3.3% of a sample with around 97,000 clones, 66% of them seen once. The sample consisted of PBMCs. Every receptor here comes from a woman in her fifties or sixties in good health and CMV-seronegative.

The genes are TRBV4-1 and TRBJ2-1, with 8 bases lining up with TRBD1. Germline lookup yields CDR1 MGHRA and CDR2 YSYEKL. CDR3 length equals 18 residues. The trim removed 1 base at V and 0 bases at J, leaving 8 bases unmatched. The CDR3, as DNA: TGCGCCAGCAGCCAAGGATTGACAGGGGCCAGCTCCTACAATGAGCAGTTCTTC. Amino acids: CASSQGLTGASSYNEQFF.

This rearrangement joins TRBV6-5 to TRBJ2-5, with 7 bases that match TRBD1. Trimming cost V 2 bases and J 2 bases; bases outside gene matches: 5. The CDR3 length is 15 residues. Germline CDR1 and CDR2: MNHEY and SVGAGI. CDR3 loop: CASSYLGQSQETQYF. For the CDR3, the DNA is TGTGCCAGCAGTTACCTGGGACAGTCACAAGAGACCCAGTACTTC.

In its sample, this clone was seen a few times. The CDR3 spells CATTTGELPQHF. The CDR3 DNA reads as TGTGCCACCACAACAGGGGAATTGCCCCAGCATTTT. The rearrangement joins TRBV19 to TRBJ1-5, with 7 positions matching TRBD1. The ends lost 10 bases at V and 9 bases at J; junction bases unmatched: 9. The CDR3 runs to 12 residues. Germline V gene sequence: CDR1 LNHDA, CDR2 SQIVND (reference sequence).

CDR3 region: CASSLAYDRPDNEQFF. CDR3 nucleotide sequence: TGTGCCAGCAGCTTAGCGTACGACAGGCCGGACAATGAGCAGTTCTTC. This rearrangement joins TRBV7-2 to TRBJ2-1, with D possibly matching TRBD1 (6 bases). CDR1 and CDR2 from the germline V gene are SGHTA and FQGNSA. The CDR3 is made up of 16 amino acids. V was trimmed by 0 bases and J by 5 bases, leaving 14 bases between them.

The chain has TRBV5-1 and TRBJ1-2; 7 bases are shared with TRBD1. The germline V gene encodes CDR1 SGHRS and CDR2 YFSETQ. This CDR3 is built from 16 residues. Losses at the gene ends were 4 bases for V and 1 base for J; bases not matched to a gene: 10. The CDR3 sequence: CASSKGQPPFNYGYTF. The CDR3 nucleotides are TGCGCCAGCAGCAAGGGACAGCCCCCATTTAACTATGGCTACACCTTC. Using reference TRBV5-1 and TRBJ1-2 for the parts outside the CDR3, the full variable domain is KAGVTQTPRYLIKTRGQQVTLSCSPISGHRSVSWYQQTPGQGLQFLFEYFSETQRNKGNFPGRFSGRQFSNSRSEMNVSTLELGDSALYLCASSKGQPPFNYGYTFGSGTRLTVV.

This chain joins TRBV27 and TRBJ2-1; 10 nucleotides match TRBD2. After removal of 10 bases from V and 4 bases from J, the junction contained 7 bases not matched to a gene. The germline V gene encodes CDR1 MNHEY and CDR2 SMNVEV (reference sequence). The CDR3 loop spans 14 amino acids. CDR3 region: CATSPGLAYNEQFF. The DNA of the CDR3 is TGTGCCACCTCGCCGGGACTAGCGTACAATGAGCAGTTCTTC.

The gene calls are TRBV7-2 and TRBJ2-3, with 11 bases fitting TRBD2. The CDR3 sequence is 16 residues long. The germline CDR1 and CDR2 sequences are SGHTA and FQGNSA. Trimming cost V 5 bases and J 3 bases; bases outside gene matches: 7. CDR3 in DNA: TGTGCCAGCAGCCTTCGACTAGCGGGACAAACAGATACGCAGTATTTT. Translation gives CASSLRLAGQTDTQYF.

V gene TRBV4-2 combines with J gene TRBJ1-1, with a possible D match to TRBD1 (5 bases). From germline, CDR1 is LGHNA and CDR2 YNFKEQ. Trimming removed 0 bases at V and 12 bases at J, with 17 bases between. The CDR3 is 14 residues long. CDR3 DNA: TGTGCCAGCAGCCAAGACGGGGGGTTTGGTGAGACTTTCTTT. Its translation: CASSQDGGFGETFF.

The rearrangement joins TRBV7-4 to TRBJ2-7, with 7 bases matching TRBD1. Trimming at V came to 1 base and at J to 2 bases, leaving 5 bases not matched to a gene. Germline V gene data show CDR1 as SGHVT and CDR2 as SQSDAQ. This CDR3 comprises 15 residues. The CDR3 DNA follows: TGTGCCAGCAGCTTAGGGGGGACAGAGACCTACGAGCAGTACTTC. Encoded protein: CASSLGGTETYEQYF.

This clone was seen only once. The chain joins TRBV11-2 to TRBJ2-2; 9 bases are a match to TRBD1. The junction had 6 bases not matched to a gene; V was cut back by 1 base and J by 3 bases. Per the germline V gene, CDR1 is SGHAT and CDR2 is FQNNGV. The CDR3 totals 17 residues. The CDR3 DNA follows: TGTGCCAGCAGCTTAGGGGTAGGGACAGGGCACACCGGGGAGCTGTTTTTT. It specifies CASSLGVGTGHTGELFF.